Given below is one TCR beta chain in context. What this receptor recognizes is not known. Per-base quality was not reported, and no clone a single base away is much larger than it. These data come from a study of blood T cell repertoires in COVID-19 (TCRdb year 2020). About the full investigation: The collaborator samples originated in the United States, Italy and Spain and spanned the acute and convalescent phases of COVID-19. The sample metadata nearly always contained a de-identified subject ID, COVID-19 status, age in years and sex. Deeply sampled blood TCRbeta repertoires from subjects exposed to, actively infected with, or recovered from COVID-19 were included in the dataset. The samples were drawn from the first 160 participants of the ongoing ImmuneRACE study and from 1,254 subjects provided by 6 global collaborators. The material from the prospective study consisted of cDNA or gDNA derived from T cells, B-cell-depleted T cells, or PBMCs. The repertoires were released in a freely available public database meant as a resource for research on the immune response to SARS-CoV-2. Where HLA class I and class II types were available, the types were taken from metadata supplied by the sample provider, not from assay-based typing. What the work shows at the level of the full study, not this receptor alone: The amount of clinical and demographic metadata varied by source and participant and was provided uncurated.

The collaborating institutions used their own protocols to collect whole blood in K2EDTA tubes. For TCRbeta analysis, collaborators shipped samples in one of three forms: frozen whole blood, isolated PBMCs, or DNA extracted from either of those sample types. TCRbeta CDR3 regions were amplified from genomic DNA by means of the immunoSEQ Assay, a bias-controlled multiplex PCR. On the authors' methods: Within the assay, amplification of reference gene primers was used to estimate how many nucleated cells each sample contained. To quantify the absolute abundance of each unique TCRbeta CDR3 rearrangement, sequence reads were collapsed and filtered. For each sample, productive Simpson clonality was calculated as the square root of Simpson's diversity index over productive rearrangements. Sourced from immuneACCESS, this table was stored by TCRdb with only in-frame sequences that have V and J called. A share of the clones is absent; for the studies checked, an unresolved V gene accounts for under half, and the remainder has no known explanation. Clonal size and the V and J genes are those of that table, whereas D and trimming came from the DNA. The sample table shows roughly 120,000 clones, and roughly 86% are seen once. The top ten hold approximately 5.3% of the sample.

Unmatched junction bases come to 5, with V trimmed by 6 bases and J by 8 bases. From its cysteine to its phenylalanine, the CDR3 spans 14 amino acids. Of all the DNA, just the CDR3 is kept, 42 bases in frame from base 1. Per the germline V gene, SGHTA is the CDR1 and FQGTGA is the CDR2. This sequence uses TRBV7-3 and TRBJ2-1; TRBD1 matches 12 bases in the middle. The sequence derives from a human donor in a cohort sampled during active COVID-19. The sample comprised peripheral blood. The CDR3 loop reads CASRAGTGGDEQFF. The nucleotides read TGTGCCAGCAGAGCCGGGACAGGGGGCGATGAGCAGTTCTTC.